The subject of this entry is one TCR beta chain. This entry belongs to a study of blood T cell repertoires in COVID-19. Study background: Both acute and convalescent COVID-19 samples were obtained from the United States, Italy and Spain. Nucleic acid was either cDNA or gDNA, and it came from T cells, B-cell-depleted T cells, or PBMCs.

Under the authors' procedure: Amplified reference gene primers provided the basis for estimating nucleated cell counts. The data were produced by immunoSEQ multiplex PCR, yet TCRdb's version contains in-frame clones alone and is incomplete. The DNA was the basis for D and trimming; V, J and clone size are from that table. Among 35,000 to 55,000 clones listed, 85% were seen once. CDR3 size: 15 residues. The germline V gene encodes CDR1 MDHEN and CDR2 SYDVKM. The junction had 5 bases not matched to a gene; V was cut back by 4 bases and J by 0 bases. The chain is built from TRBV28 and TRBJ1-1, with 7 bases matching TRBD1. Sequencing was done on a sample of peripheral blood. The clonotype originates from a woman aged 70-85 years in a cohort sampled during active COVID-19. The CDR3 loop is CASSSSGQMNTEAFF. The CDR3 region has the DNA TGTGCCAGCAGTTCATCGGGACAGATGAACACTGAAGCTTTCTTT.